Shown below are 23 T cell receptor beta chains from a single sample sequenced in a study of response to subunit inactivated influenza vaccine. MiXCR was run by TCRdb on the RT-PCR reads, yielding one entry per CDR3 protein. In the table there are around 540,000 distinct CDR3 sequences, 12% of which are singletons. The sample consisted of PBMCs from blood, taken on the day of vaccination. The source of these receptors is a man over 45 who received an inactivated influenza vaccine.

This CDR3 reads CASSPTSGITEAFF. The DNA of the CDR3 is TGTGCCAGCAGCCCCACCTCAGGGATCACTGAAGCTTTCTTT. This chain uses TRBV7-9 with TRBJ1-1; TRBD1 might be the D (5 bases). Germline-derived CDR1 and CDR2 are SEHNR and FQNEAQ (reference sequence). V lost 5 bases and J 4 bases, leaving 14 bases between the germline ends. This CDR3 spans 14 amino acids.

The chain combines TRBV7-2 with TRBJ2-3; TRBD2 agrees at 12 bases. This CDR3 is 16 amino acids long. The germline CDR1 and CDR2 sequences are SGHTA and FQGNSA. With 3 bases clipped from V and 3 bases from J, the junction kept 4 bases outside the gene matches. The CDR3 DNA reads TGTGCCAGCAGCTTCCCTAGCGGGAGGGCGACAGATACGCAGTATTTT. Translating it yields CASSFPSGRATDTQYF.

This clonotype was recorded many times. The chain joins TRBV28 to TRBJ2-2; D not certain. Germline assignment: CDR1 MDHEN and CDR2 SYDVKM. The CDR3 runs to 17 residues. Trimming left V 2 bases short and J 1 base short, with 14 bases between. The CDR3: CASSLERSFGNTGELFF. The CDR3 DNA sequence: TGTGCCAGCAGTTTAGAAAGGAGCTTTGGGAACACCGGGGAGCTGTTTTTT.

This clonotype was detected only a few times. The chain combines TRBV29-1 with TRBJ1-1, with a tentative D call TRBD1 (6 bases). CDR1 is SQVTM and CDR2 is ANQGSEA in the germline V gene. The CDR3 is 11 amino acids. In DNA, the CDR3 is TGCAGTGGTAGGGAGGGGGCTGAAGCTTTCTTT. Translated, it gives CSGREGAEAFF.

The table lists this clonotype with many counts. The chain recombines TRBV11-1 with TRBJ2-1; 8 bases agree with TRBD2. V dropped 5 bases and J dropped 6; count of bases not matched to a gene: 12. The CDR3 sequence is 16 residues long. Germline V CDR1 and CDR2: SGHAT, FQDESV (reference sequence). CDR3 DNA sequence: TGTGCCAGCAGCCTCCCGAGCGGGAGCGGGGGCAATGAGCAGTTCTTC. Translated, it gives CASSLPSGSGGNEQFF.

This clonotype came up a few times. The chain is built from TRBV12-3 or TRBV12-4 and TRBJ2-1; D gene uncertain. The CDR3 length is 11 residues. Trimming shortened V by 3 bases and J by 8 bases, and 5 bases separated the two germline ends. CDR3 DNA: TGTGCCAGCAGTTTTCATCATGAGCAGTTCTTC. Translation: CASSFHHEQFF.

The V gene is TRBV27, the J gene TRBJ1-6; weak D call: TRBD1 (5 bases). CDR1 is MNHEY, CDR2 SMNVEV, per germline (reference sequence). The CDR3 totals 16 residues. Between the trimmed V and J ends, which lost 6 bases and 0 bases, there was a span of 12 bases. The CDR3 protein is CASRTEGYSYNSPLHF. As DNA, the CDR3 is TGTGCCAGCAGGACAGAGGGTTACTCCTATAATTCACCCCTCCACTTT.

The rearrangement uses TRBV5-1 and TRBJ2-3, with D possibly matching TRBD1 (5 bases). V lost 4 bases to trimming and J lost 2 bases, with 14 bases between them. The length of the CDR3 is 15 residues. CDR1 and CDR2 (germline): SGHRS, YFSETQ. The CDR3 spells CASSPDSHITDTQYF. The CDR3 DNA sequence: TGCGCCAGCAGCCCAGACAGCCACATCACAGATACGCAGTATTTT.

The chain has TRBV19 and TRBJ2-7; D remains unclear. The V end lost 3 bases, the J end lost 0 bases, and 12 bases lay between the germline ends. Germline values: CDR1 LNHDA, CDR2 SQIVND (reference sequence). The length of the CDR3 is 15 residues. In DNA, the CDR3 is TGTGCCAGTAGTATGTTCTACGACCTCTCCTACGAGCAGTACTTC. It translates to CASSMFYDLSYEQYF.

About this clonotype itself: The junction does not match germline at one end; this may be a read error. The CDR3 bases are TGTGCCAGCCAAATAGAGGGACCCGGAGTCACTTGCTTT. This translates into CASQIEGPGVTCF. V is TRBV2 and J is TRBJ1-1; D possibly corresponds to TRBD1 (5 bases). From germline, CDR1 is SNHLY and CDR2 FYNNEI. The CDR3 covers 13 residues. The variable domain in full, with the rest retrieved from reference TRBV2 and TRBJ1-1, is EPEVTQTPSHQVTQMGQEVILRCVPISNHLYFYWYRQILGQKVEFLVSFYNNEISEKSEIFDDQFSVERPDGSNFTLKIRSTKLEDSAMYFCASQIEGPGVTCFGQGTRLTVV.

This clonotype was seen many times. V gene TRBV6-5 combines with J gene TRBJ2-2, with 8 bases matching TRBD1. V dropped 0 bases and J dropped 8; count of bases not matched to a gene: 14. The CDR3 covers 18 residues. CDR1 and CDR2 from the germline V gene are MNHEY and SVGAGI. The CDR3 DNA reads as TGTGCCAGCAGTTACTCATCGTGGCGTCAGGGGGCGTCGGGGGAGCTGTTTTTT. Translating gives CASSYSSWRQGASGELFF.

The V and J genes are TRBV18 and TRBJ2-7; 7 bases fit TRBD2. J lost 6 bases, V lost 6 bases, and 14 bases had no gene match. CDR1 and CDR2 (germline): KGHSH, LQKENI. The CDR3 extends over 15 amino acids. The CDR3, as DNA: TGTGCCAGCTCCCAATTGGGGACTACCGTGGGCGAGCAGTACTTC. Amino acid sequence: CASSQLGTTVGEQYF.

The sample holds a few counts of this clonotype. V gene TRBV7-9 combines with J gene TRBJ1-4; a weak D match, TRBD1 (6 bases). The germline V gene encodes CDR1 SEHNR and CDR2 FQNEAQ (reference sequence). The germline V and J ends were trimmed by 1 base and 0 bases, with 12 bases remaining between them. This CDR3 has 17 residues. In DNA form, the CDR3 reads TGTGCCAGCAGCTTAGTAAGGACAGAAGCAACTAATGAAAAACTGTTTTTT. Translation: CASSLVRTEATNEKLFF.

This clonotype occurred many times. The J gene is TRBJ2-5, the V gene TRBV28, with D perhaps assigned TRBD1 or TRBD2 (5 bases each). Germline loops: CDR1 MDHEN, CDR2 SYDVKM. The CDR3 runs to 13 residues. Trimming cost V 0 bases and J 3 bases, with 5 bases left between them. The CDR3 here is CASSLWGEETQYF. The CDR3 nucleotides are TGTGCCAGCAGTTTATGGGGGGAAGAGACCCAGTACTTC. Supplemented by reference TRBV28 and TRBJ2-5, the full variable domain reads DVKVTQSSRYLVKRTGEKVFLECVQDMDHENMFWYRQDPGLGLRLIYFSYDVKMKEKGDIPEGYSVSREKKERFSLILESASTNQTSMYLCASSLWGEETQYFGPGTRLLVL.

There are a few counts of this clonotype. This sequence joins TRBV11-2 and TRBJ2-7; 12 bases align to TRBD2. CDR3 length equals 18 residues. CDR1 is SGHAT, CDR2 FQNNGV, per germline. Losses at the gene ends were 3 bases for V and 4 bases for J; bases not matched to a gene: 13. The CDR3 DNA sequence: TGTGCCAGCAGCTTCAGGTCACTAGCGGGGGGACTCCGTTACGAGCAGTACTTC. Its protein is CASSFRSLAGGLRYEQYF.

This clonotype was counted between two and nine times. The chain couples TRBV5-1 to TRBJ2-7, with D possibly being TRBD1 (6 bases). Trimming pared 5 bases from V and 5 bases from J, leaving 11 bases between. This CDR3 is built from 12 residues. The germline V gene encodes CDR1 SGHRS and CDR2 YFSETQ. This CDR3 reads CASRSTGDEQYF. CDR3 in DNA: TGCGCCAGCAGGTCGACAGGCGACGAGCAGTACTTC.

This clonotype appeared a few times. V is TRBV7-8 and J is TRBJ1-2; maybe TRBD1 (5 bases). There are 15 residues in the CDR3. V lost 1 base and J 8 bases, leaving 17 bases between the germline ends. The germline gives CDR1 SGHVS, CDR2 FQNEAQ. The CDR3, as DNA: TGTGCCAGCAGCTTAGGCGCGGGGGGTTGGGAGGGCTACACCTTC. Translating it yields CASSLGAGGWEGYTF.

The chain links TRBV11-2 to TRBJ2-3; 10 bases line up with TRBD2. The germline gives CDR1 SGHAT, CDR2 FQNNGV. The CDR3 has 18 amino acids. The V and J ends lost 1 base and 2 bases, in that order; junction bases with no gene match: 9. Here the CDR3 DNA reads TGTGCCAGCAGCTTAGTGGGCGTGCTAGCGGGAGACACAGATACGCAGTATTTT. Translated: CASSLVGVLAGDTDTQYF.

The sample holds a few counts of this clonotype. The rearrangement links TRBV7-3 to TRBJ2-3; 8 bases are shared with TRBD1. Germline trimming cut 5 bases from V and 5 bases from J; bases unmatched to any gene: 3. From germline, CDR1 is SGHTA and CDR2 FQGTGA. The CDR3 loop spans 13 amino acids. In DNA, the CDR3 is TGTGCCAGCAGCAGCGGACAGGGAGATACGCAGTATTTT. Its protein product is CASSSGQGDTQYF. The full variable domain, in which reference TRBV7-3 and TRBJ2-3 provide the parts outside the CDR3, is GAGVSQTPSNKVTEKGKYVELRCDPISGHTALYWYRQSLGQGPEFLIYFQGTGAADDSGLPNDRFFAVRPEGSVSTLKIQRTERGDSAVYLCASSSGQGDTQYFGPGTRLTVL.

This clonotype was counted a single time. The genes are TRBV7-9 and TRBJ2-3; D might be TRBD1 or TRBD2, each matching 5 bases. Trimming removed 5 bases from V and 5 bases from J, with 17 bases in between. The germline CDR1 and CDR2 sequences are SEHNR and FQNEAQ (reference sequence). The CDR3 is 15 residues long. The CDR3 DNA sequence: TGTGCCAGCAGCCCGACTTGGGGGTCGGTAGATACGCAGTATTTT. Encoded protein: CASSPTWGSVDTQYF.

The rearrangement links TRBV4-1 to TRBJ2-1; 9 positions agree with TRBD2. V lost 1 base, J lost 5 bases, and 3 bases stayed unmatched. CDR1 and CDR2 from the germline V gene are MGHRA and YSYEKL. This CDR3 is built from 15 residues. The CDR3: CASSQASGIDNEQFF. The CDR3 DNA sequence: TGCGCCAGCAGCCAAGCTAGCGGGATCGACAATGAGCAGTTCTTC.

This sequence joins TRBV28 and TRBJ2-5, with D perhaps TRBD1 (6 bases). The germline V gene encodes CDR1 MDHEN and CDR2 SYDVKM. V was clipped by 3 bases and J by 1 base, with 9 bases between them. CDR3 length: 14 amino acids. The CDR3, as DNA: TGTGCCAGCAGTTTCCCGGACAGCCAAGAGACCCAGTACTTC. Protein sequence: CASSFPDSQETQYF. The entire variable domain, with the rest obtained from reference TRBV28 and TRBJ2-5, is as follows: DVKVTQSSRYLVKRTGEKVFLECVQDMDHENMFWYRQDPGLGLRLIYFSYDVKMKEKGDIPEGYSVSREKKERFSLILESASTNQTSMYLCASSFPDSQETQYFGPGTRLLVL.

The J gene is TRBJ2-1, the V gene TRBV5-1, with 15 bases matching TRBD2. CDR3 size: 19 residues. From germline, CDR1 is SGHRS and CDR2 YFSETQ. V was pared by 4 bases and J by 0 bases, with 8 bases of the junction left unmatched. The chain's CDR3 is CASSGSGLAGGSSYNEQFF. DNA for the CDR3: TGCGCCAGCAGCGGTTCGGGACTAGCGGGGGGAAGCTCCTACAATGAGCAGTTCTTC.